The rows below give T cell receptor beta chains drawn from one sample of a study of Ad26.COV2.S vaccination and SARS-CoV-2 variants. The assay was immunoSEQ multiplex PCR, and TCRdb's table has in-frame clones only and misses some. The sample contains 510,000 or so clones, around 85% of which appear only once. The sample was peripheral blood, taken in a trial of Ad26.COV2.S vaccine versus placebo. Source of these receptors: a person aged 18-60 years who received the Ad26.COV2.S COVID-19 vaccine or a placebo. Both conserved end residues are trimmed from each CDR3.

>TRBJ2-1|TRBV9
ASGSRSEQF
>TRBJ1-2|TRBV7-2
ASSLAGGGYT
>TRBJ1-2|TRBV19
ASSLGLTNYGYT
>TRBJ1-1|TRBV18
ASSPSRDPGAEAF
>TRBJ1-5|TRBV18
ASSESLSQPQH
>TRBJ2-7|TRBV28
ASRSGRLAVDEQY
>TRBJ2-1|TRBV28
ASSFRGLAGGEQF
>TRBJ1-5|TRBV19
ASSILGGLGSNQPQH
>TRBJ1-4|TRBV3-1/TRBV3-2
ASSFIGGNEKLF
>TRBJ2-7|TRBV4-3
ASSQAPGTSRFDEQY
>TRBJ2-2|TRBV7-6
ASSPPTTGGELF
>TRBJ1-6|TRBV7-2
ASSSVSYNSPLH
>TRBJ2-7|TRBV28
ASSLLPTGSYEQY
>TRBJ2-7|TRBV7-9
ASSPGGTSRAYEQY
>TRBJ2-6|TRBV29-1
SVIRAGANVLT
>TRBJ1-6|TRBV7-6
ASSLSDSHNSPLH
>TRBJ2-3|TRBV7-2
ASSLLSSGGDTQY
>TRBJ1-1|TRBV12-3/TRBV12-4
ASSSTGLEAF
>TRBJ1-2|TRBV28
ASSLGGPLFYGYT
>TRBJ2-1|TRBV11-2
ASSLGTEQF
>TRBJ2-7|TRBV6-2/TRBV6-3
ASSYFRGQTYEQY
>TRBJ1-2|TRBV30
AWSGTGNYGYT